The present entry profiles one T cell receptor (beta chain) with its context. Here immunoSEQ multiplex PCR was the method, and the copy in TCRdb shows in-frame clones only, minus some. In the table there are approximately 44,000 clones, approximately 92% of which are singletons. Germline lookup yields CDR1 SGHTS and CDR2 YDEGEE. V was shortened by 0 bases and J by 4 bases, with 6 bases between the two germline ends. CDR3 length: 13 amino acids. This record comes from a study of T cell changes during pregnancy in multiple sclerosis. The TCR sequence derives from a female donor with multiple sclerosis, enrolled in a pregnancy study. Here the sequenced sample was CD4+ T cells from peripheral blood mononuclear cells, taken before pregnancy. The chain carries TRBV5-8 and TRBJ2-3; D is uncertain. The CDR3 DNA is TGTGCCAGCAGCTTGGCCGGGTCAGATACGCAGTATTTT. It specifies CASSLAGSDTQYF.